This TCR beta chain was sequenced for a study of T cell responses to AZD1222 COVID-19 vaccine. This CDR3 contains 12 residues. V lost 4 bases to trimming and J lost 10 bases, with 13 bases between them. CDR1 is MNHEY, CDR2 SMNVEV, per germline (reference sequence). Comment on this clone: Its target is unknown.

Findings and caveats of the study: Repertoire sampling occurred only after the peak T cell response. Vaccination with two AZD1222 doses was followed by a rise in Spike-specific TCR breadth and depth. There were mostly white British donors and more females than males, and clonal diversity was possibly underestimated.

Some second doses came at about 4 weeks and others at about 12 weeks; these were pooled. Sequencing was performed with immunoSEQ multiplex PCR; in TCRdb, only in-frame clones are kept and a portion is missing. The table has 25,000 or so clones, roughly 87% seen once. This clonotype was obtained from an adult who received the AZD1222 COVID-19 vaccine. The chain carries TRBV27 and TRBJ1-2; no definite D call. Sequencing used peripheral blood, obtained 28 days after the second AZD1222 dose. CDR3 nucleotide sequence: TGTGCCAGCAGTTCGAATAGGGCCTTCTACACCTTC. Encoded protein: CASSSNRAFYTF.